These 20 T cell receptor beta chains came from one sample sequenced in a study of sequential checkpoint blockade in melanoma. Measured with immunoSEQ multiplex PCR; TCRdb has only the in-frame clones, and not every one. The sample has just under 20,000 clones, about 81% seen once. Treatment noted: randomized to nivolumab then ipilimumab (arm A) or the reverse (arm B). This material consisted of CD8+ T cells sorted from blood (inferred from file names), taken from a patient given nivolumab and ipilimumab in sequence. The receptors derive from a human donor with melanoma.

V usage is TRBV14 and J usage is TRBJ1-2; D gene ambiguous. CDR3 length equals 13 residues. Germline V gives CDR1 SGHDN, CDR2 FVKESK. V was shortened by 6 bases and J by 9 bases, with 17 bases between the two germline ends. CDR3: CASSPGGFSSYTF. CDR3 sequence (DNA): TGTGCCAGCAGTCCCGGAGGCTTCTCGAGCTACACCTTC.

CDR3 coding DNA: TGTGCCAGCAGCTTCTACGAGCAGTACTTC. Protein product: CASSFYEQYF. This chain joins TRBV6-1 and TRBJ2-7; no reliable D call. V gave up 6 bases and J gave up 3 bases, with 3 bases separating them. There are 10 residues in the CDR3. Germline V gives CDR1 MNHNS, CDR2 SASEGT.

This clone was recorded a few times. The V gene is TRBV27, the J gene TRBJ2-7; TRBD2 might be the D (5 bases). V lost 3 bases to trimming and J lost 0 bases, with 9 bases between them. Germline V CDR1 and CDR2: MNHEY, SMNVEV (reference sequence). CDR3 length: 14 amino acids. This CDR3 reads CASSFGGSSYEQYF. DNA of the CDR3: TGTGCCAGCAGTTTTGGTGGGAGCTCCTACGAGCAGTACTTC.

J is TRBJ2-7 and V is TRBV5-1; a weak D match, TRBD1 (6 bases). Trimming pared 5 bases from V and 0 bases from J, leaving 6 bases between. The length of the CDR3 is 12 residues. Germline V gives CDR1 SGHRS, CDR2 YFSETQ. CDR3 DNA: TGCGCCAGCAGGGACAGCTCCTACGAGCAGTACTTC. It codes for CASRDSSYEQYF. The whole variable domain, filled in from reference TRBV5-1 and TRBJ2-7, reads KAGVTQTPRYLIKTRGQQVTLSCSPISGHRSVSWYQQTPGQGLQFLFEYFSETQRNKGNFPGRFSGRQFSNSRSEMNVSTLELGDSALYLCASRDSSYEQYFGPGTRLTVT.

The gene calls are TRBV19 and TRBJ2-1; 10 bases match TRBD1. J was trimmed by 8 bases and V by 5 bases; bases with no gene match: 6. This CDR3 contains 14 residues. Germline V lookup: CDR1 LNHDA, CDR2 SQIVND (reference sequence). CDR3 amino acids: CASSRTGGIDEQFF. CDR3 nucleotide sequence: TGTGCCAGTAGTCGGACAGGGGGAATAGATGAGCAGTTCTTC.

This clone was found once. The chain is built from TRBV30 and TRBJ1-1, with a possible D match to TRBD1 (5 bases). Germline values: CDR1 GTSNPN, CDR2 SVGIG (reference sequence). V was shortened by 0 bases and J by 1 base, with 12 bases between the two germline ends. CDR3 length: 15 amino acids. Here the CDR3 DNA reads TGTGCCTGGAGTGTAGGGGCAGTATCGAACACTGAAGCTTTCTTT. Protein sequence: CAWSVGAVSNTEAFF.

DNA for the CDR3: TGTGCCTGGGGCTCTGGGGCCGAGCAGTACTTC. It yields the protein CAWGSGAEQYF. This chain joins TRBV30 and TRBJ2-7, with D maybe TRBD1 (5 bases). The germline V gene encodes CDR1 GTSNPN and CDR2 SVGIG (reference sequence). This CDR3 has 11 amino acids. V lost 5 bases and J lost 6, with 11 bases in between.

The V call is TRBV6-1, the J call TRBJ2-7; 7 bases fit TRBD2. Germline lookup yields CDR1 MNHNS and CDR2 SASEGT. The J segment lost 5 bases and the V segment lost 4 bases, leaving 8 bases of the junction unmatched. The CDR3 loop spans 14 amino acids. The CDR3 region is CASSVGGPEDEQYF. The CDR3 bases are TGTGCCAGCAGTGTGGGAGGGCCAGAGGACGAGCAGTACTTC.

The chain joins TRBV19 to TRBJ1-1; D is unclear. This CDR3 is built from 11 residues. The germline gives CDR1 LNHDA, CDR2 SQIVND (reference sequence). The V end was cut by 4 bases, the J end by 4 bases, with 4 bases between. CDR3 amino acids: CASSRGTEAFF. As DNA, the CDR3 is TGTGCCAGTAGTAGAGGCACTGAAGCTTTCTTT.

This clone has just one count. V is TRBV28 and J is TRBJ1-1; D possibly corresponds to TRBD1 (5 bases). V was pared by 6 bases and J by 0 bases, with 11 bases between. CDR1 MDHEN and CDR2 SYDVKM come from the germline V gene. This CDR3 is built from 14 residues. The CDR3 sequence: CASRPGGVNTEAFF. DNA of the CDR3: TGTGCCAGCAGGCCCGGGGGAGTGAACACTGAAGCTTTCTTT.

DNA of the CDR3: TGTGCCAGCAGAAAACAGGGGATCGGCTATGGCTACACCTTC. This codes for CASRKQGIGYGYTF. This sequence joins TRBV6-6 and TRBJ1-2; 7 bases match TRBD1. Per germline, CDR1 MNHNY and CDR2 SVGAGI (reference sequence). V lost 6 bases to trimming and J lost 4 bases; unmatched junction nucleotides: 8. The CDR3 loop spans 14 amino acids.

The chain is built from TRBV6-1 and TRBJ1-2, with TRBD1 as a possible D gene (5 bases). The length of the CDR3 is 13 residues. Germline CDR1 is MNHNS and CDR2 is SASEGT. Trimming stripped 2 bases from V and 7 bases from J, with 11 bases between. CDR3 residues: CASSERQGVGYTF. In DNA form, the CDR3 reads TGTGCCAGCAGTGAACGTCAGGGCGTTGGCTACACCTTC.

The chain uses TRBV5-6 and TRBJ1-2; D may be TRBD1 (5 bases). Per the germline V gene, CDR1 is SGHDT and CDR2 is YYEEEE. The CDR3 consists of 14 residues. Trimming took off 1 base at V and 2 bases at J, with 9 bases between the two ends. The CDR3 sequence is CASSLTGRNYGYTF. The CDR3 DNA sequence: TGTGCCAGCAGCTTGACAGGACGCAACTATGGCTACACCTTC. Using reference TRBV5-6 and TRBJ1-2 for the parts outside the CDR3, the full variable domain is DAGVTQSPTHLIKTRGQQVTLRCSPKSGHDTVSWYQQALGQGPQFIFQYYEEEERQRGNFPDRFSGHQFPNYSSELNVNALLLGDSALYLCASSLTGRNYGYTFGSGTRLTVV.

V usage is TRBV28 and J usage is TRBJ1-5; TRBD1 matches 7 bases. CDR1 MDHEN and CDR2 SYDVKM come from the germline V gene. This CDR3 contains 15 residues. With 3 bases clipped from V and 3 bases from J, the junction kept 5 bases outside the gene matches. Here the CDR3 DNA reads TGTGCCAGCAGTTTGGGACAGCAAGCCAATCAGCCCCAGCATTTT. Amino acid sequence: CASSLGQQANQPQHF.

The chain is built from TRBV30 and TRBJ1-1; no firm D call. The CDR3 loop spans 12 amino acids. Trimming cost V 3 bases and J 1 base, with 6 bases left between them. Per the germline V gene, CDR1 is GTSNPN and CDR2 is SVGIG (reference sequence). The CDR3 spells CAWREQNTEAFF. The CDR3 DNA sequence: TGTGCCTGGAGAGAACAGAACACTGAAGCTTTCTTT.

This clone turned up a few times. The chain links TRBV27 to TRBJ2-1; 7 nucleotides line up with TRBD1. The V and J ends lost 6 bases and 2 bases, in that order; junction bases with no gene match: 7. Germline-derived CDR1 and CDR2 are MNHEY and SMNVEV (reference sequence). The CDR3 consists of 15 residues. The CDR3 DNA is TGTGCCAGCAGCGTAGAGGGGGCGCCCTACAATGAGCAGTTCTTC. As protein: CASSVEGAPYNEQFF.

V is TRBV7-9 and J is TRBJ1-6; 8 nucleotides align to TRBD1. CDR1 and CDR2 (germline): SEHNR, FQNEAQ (reference sequence). V was clipped by 8 bases and J by 5 bases; unmatched bases: 14. This CDR3 is 17 amino acids long. The CDR3 sequence: CASARAGQGQHNSPLHF. CDR3 bases: TGTGCCAGCGCTCGGGCCGGACAGGGACAACATAATTCACCCCTCCACTTT.

The CDR3: CASSRDRPYNEQFF. The CDR3 nucleotides are TGTGCCAGTAGTAGGGACAGACCCTACAATGAGCAGTTCTTC. The chain has TRBV19 and TRBJ2-1; 7 positions agree with TRBD1. The V gene end was trimmed by 4 bases and the J gene end by 2 bases; junction bases not matched to a gene: 2. Germline CDR1 LNHDA, CDR2 SQIVND (reference sequence). This CDR3 contains 14 residues.

This chain connects TRBV29-1 to TRBJ1-1; a weak D match, TRBD1 (5 bases). CDR1 is SQVTM, CDR2 ANQGSEA, per germline. The CDR3 is 10 amino acids. CDR3 in amino acids: CSGGGTEAFF. The CDR3 DNA reads TGCAGTGGCGGGGGGACTGAAGCTTTCTTT.

The V and J genes are TRBV10-2 and TRBJ2-7, with 8 nucleotides matching TRBD1. The CDR3 has 14 amino acids. V was clipped by 3 bases and J by 4 bases; unmatched bases: 5. Germline values: CDR1 WSHSY, CDR2 SAAADI. The CDR3 loop is CASSDGTGGYEQYF. The DNA of the CDR3 is TGCGCCAGCAGTGATGGTACAGGGGGGTACGAGCAGTACTTC.